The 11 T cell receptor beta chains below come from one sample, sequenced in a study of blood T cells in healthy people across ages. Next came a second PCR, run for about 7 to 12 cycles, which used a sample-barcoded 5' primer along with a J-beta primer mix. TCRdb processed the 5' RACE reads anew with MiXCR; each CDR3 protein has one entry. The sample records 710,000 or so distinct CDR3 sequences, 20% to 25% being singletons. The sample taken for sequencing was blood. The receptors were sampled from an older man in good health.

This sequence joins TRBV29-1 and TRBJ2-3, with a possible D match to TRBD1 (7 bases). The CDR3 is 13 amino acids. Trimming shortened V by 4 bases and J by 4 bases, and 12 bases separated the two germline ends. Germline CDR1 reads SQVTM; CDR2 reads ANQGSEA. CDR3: CSVGQGGSDTQYF. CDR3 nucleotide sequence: TGCAGCGTTGGACAGGGAGGTTCAGATACGCAGTATTTT.

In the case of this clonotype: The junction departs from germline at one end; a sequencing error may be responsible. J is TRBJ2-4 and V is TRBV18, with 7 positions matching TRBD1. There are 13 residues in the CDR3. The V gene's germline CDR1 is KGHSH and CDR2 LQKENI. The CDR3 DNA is TGTGCCAGCTCAACGGGACAGAAAAACACTCAGCACTTC. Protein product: CASSTGQKNTQHF.

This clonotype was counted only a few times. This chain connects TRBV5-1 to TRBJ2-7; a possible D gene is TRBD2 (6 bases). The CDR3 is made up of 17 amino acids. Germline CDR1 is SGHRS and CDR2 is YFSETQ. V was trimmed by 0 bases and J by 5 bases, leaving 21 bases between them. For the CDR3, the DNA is TGCGCCAGCAGCTTGGGCCCCGGAGGAGGGTCAAGGAACGAGCAGTACTTC. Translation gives CASSLGPGGGSRNEQYF.

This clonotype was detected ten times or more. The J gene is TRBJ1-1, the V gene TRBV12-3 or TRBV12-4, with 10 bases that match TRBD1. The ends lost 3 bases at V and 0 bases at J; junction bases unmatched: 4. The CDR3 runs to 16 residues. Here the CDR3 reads CASSLGTGVVNTEAFF. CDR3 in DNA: TGTGCCAGCAGTTTGGGGACAGGGGTGGTGAACACTGAAGCTTTCTTT.

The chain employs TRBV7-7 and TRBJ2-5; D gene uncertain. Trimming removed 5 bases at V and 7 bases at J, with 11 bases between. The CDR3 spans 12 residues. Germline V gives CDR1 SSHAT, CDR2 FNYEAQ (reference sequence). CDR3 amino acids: CASSPLSGTQYF. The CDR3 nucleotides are TGTGCCAGCAGCCCCCTTTCCGGGACCCAGTACTTC. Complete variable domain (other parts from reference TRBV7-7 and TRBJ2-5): GAGVSQSPRYKVTKRGQDVTLRCDPISSHATLYWYQQALGQGPEFLTYFNYEAQPDKSGLPSDRFSAERPEGSISTLTIQRTEQRDSAMYRCASSPLSGTQYFGPGTRLLVL.

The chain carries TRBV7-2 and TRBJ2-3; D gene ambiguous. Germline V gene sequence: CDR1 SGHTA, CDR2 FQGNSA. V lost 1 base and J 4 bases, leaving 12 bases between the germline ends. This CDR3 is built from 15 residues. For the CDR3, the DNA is TGTGCCAGCAGCTTAGTGGCGGTAGCCCCAGATACGCAGTATTTT. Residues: CASSLVAVAPDTQYF.

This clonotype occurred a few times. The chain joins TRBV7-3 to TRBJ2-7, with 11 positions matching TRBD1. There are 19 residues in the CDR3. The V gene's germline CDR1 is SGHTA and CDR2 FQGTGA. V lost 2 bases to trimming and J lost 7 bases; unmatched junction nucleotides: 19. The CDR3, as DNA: TGTGCCAGCAGCTTATTAATCCGATGGGGGACAGGGGGATCCGAAGAGCAGTACGTC. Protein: CASSLLIRWGTGGSEEQYV.

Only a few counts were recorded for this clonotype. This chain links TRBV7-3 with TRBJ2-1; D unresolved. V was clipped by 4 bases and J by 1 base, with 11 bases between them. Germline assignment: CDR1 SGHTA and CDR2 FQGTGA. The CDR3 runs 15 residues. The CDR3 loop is CASSSGPPSYNEQFF. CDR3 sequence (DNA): TGTGCCAGCAGCTCTGGGCCCCCTTCCTACAATGAGCAGTTCTTC. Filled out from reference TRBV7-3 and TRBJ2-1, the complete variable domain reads GAGVSQTPSNKVTEKGKYVELRCDPISGHTALYWYRQSLGQGPEFLIYFQGTGAADDSGLPNDRFFAVRPEGSVSTLKIQRTERGDSAVYLCASSSGPPSYNEQFFGPGTRLTVL.

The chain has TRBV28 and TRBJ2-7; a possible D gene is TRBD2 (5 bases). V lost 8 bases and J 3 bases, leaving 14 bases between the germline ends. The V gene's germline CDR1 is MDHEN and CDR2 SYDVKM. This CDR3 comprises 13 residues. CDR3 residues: CASDEGVLYEQYF. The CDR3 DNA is TGTGCCAGCGACGAGGGTGTTCTCTACGAGCAGTACTTC. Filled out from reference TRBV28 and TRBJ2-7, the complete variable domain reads DVKVTQSSRYLVKRTGEKVFLECVQDMDHENMFWYRQDPGLGLRLIYFSYDVKMKEKGDIPEGYSVSREKKERFSLILESASTNQTSMYLCASDEGVLYEQYFGPGTRLTVT.

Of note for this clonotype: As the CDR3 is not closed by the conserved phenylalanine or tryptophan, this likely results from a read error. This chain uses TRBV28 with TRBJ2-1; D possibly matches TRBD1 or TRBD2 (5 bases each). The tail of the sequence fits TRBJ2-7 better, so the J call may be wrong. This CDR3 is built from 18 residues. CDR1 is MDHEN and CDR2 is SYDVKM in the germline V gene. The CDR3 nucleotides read TGTGCCGGCACCCCCTTTGGGGGAAGAATTGAGGGTTCCTACGTGCAGTACGTC. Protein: CAGTPFGGRIEGSYVQYV.

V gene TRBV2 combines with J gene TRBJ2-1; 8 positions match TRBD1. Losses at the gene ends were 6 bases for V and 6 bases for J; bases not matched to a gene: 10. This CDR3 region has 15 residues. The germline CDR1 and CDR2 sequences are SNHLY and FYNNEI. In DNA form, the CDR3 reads TGTGCCAGCAGCGCCGGGACAGGCCGGCTCAATGAGCAGTTCTTC. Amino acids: CASSAGTGRLNEQFF. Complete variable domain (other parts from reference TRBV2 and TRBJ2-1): EPEVTQTPSHQVTQMGQEVILRCVPISNHLYFYWYRQILGQKVEFLVSFYNNEISEKSEIFDDQFSVERPDGSNFTLKIRSTKLEDSAMYFCASSAGTGRLNEQFFGPGTRLTVL.